This TCR beta chain was captured in a study of blood T cells in healthy people across ages. Study results and limitations: Comparison with aged donors showed that long-lived donors had more naive CD4+ cells and higher diversity. Diversity estimated from one million T cells was considered an underestimate.

For every donor, a draw yielded 8.5 to 10 milliliters of peripheral blood. The second PCR ran roughly 6 to 11 cycles with a sample-barcoded 5' primer and J-beta primers. TCRdb re-analysed the 5' RACE reads in MiXCR, keeping a single row per CDR3 protein. The sample includes about 800,000 distinct CDR3 sequences, roughly 25% of them seen just once. Trimming stripped 4 bases from V and 4 bases from J, with 11 bases between. Germline values: CDR1 MNHEY, CDR2 SVGAGI. This CDR3 is built from 14 residues. With regard to this clonotype: Its antigen is as yet unknown.

This same sample was also taken into another study, of T cells of mothers and their children. That work states: Extraction yielded RNA that went, in full, into cDNA synthesis at around 1.6 ug per 15 ul.

The sequence came from a boy aged 10-17 years in good health. The gene calls are TRBV6-5 and TRBJ1-5; no clear D gene. Sequenced: blood. The CDR3: CASSFVGFNQPQHF. CDR3 DNA: TGTGCCAGCAGTTTTGTGGGCTTTAATCAGCCCCAGCATTTT.